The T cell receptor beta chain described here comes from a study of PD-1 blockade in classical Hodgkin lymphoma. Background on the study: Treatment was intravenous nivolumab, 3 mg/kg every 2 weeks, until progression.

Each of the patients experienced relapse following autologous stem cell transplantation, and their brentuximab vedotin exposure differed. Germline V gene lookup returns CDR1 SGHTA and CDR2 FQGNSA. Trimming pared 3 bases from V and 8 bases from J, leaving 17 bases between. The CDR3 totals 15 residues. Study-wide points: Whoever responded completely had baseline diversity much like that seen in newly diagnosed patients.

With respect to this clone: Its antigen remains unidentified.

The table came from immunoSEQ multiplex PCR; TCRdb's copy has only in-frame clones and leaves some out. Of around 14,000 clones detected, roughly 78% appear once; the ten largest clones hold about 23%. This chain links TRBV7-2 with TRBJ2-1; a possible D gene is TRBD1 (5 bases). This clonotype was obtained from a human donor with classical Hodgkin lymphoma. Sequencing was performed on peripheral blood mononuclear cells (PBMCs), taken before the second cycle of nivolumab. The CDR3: CASSFLDRGLDEQFF. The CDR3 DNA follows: TGTGCCAGCAGCTTTCTAGACAGAGGTCTAGATGAGCAGTTCTTC.